Shown below are 10 T cell receptor beta chains from a single sample sequenced in a study of blood T cell repertoires in COVID-19. Produced via immunoSEQ multiplex PCR; TCRdb's table is partial and in-frame only. The table shows 200,000 to 250,000 clones, with about 84% occurring only once. The material sequenced was PBMCs or T cells enriched from blood (not recorded which). Receptors originate from a woman aged 40 to 50 with acute COVID-19.

A few counts support this clone. V is TRBV9 and J is TRBJ2-5, with D unresolved. The CDR3 totals 13 residues. Germline lookup yields CDR1 SGDLS and CDR2 YYNGEE. With 0 bases removed from V and 4 bases from J, the gap between germline ends came to 7 bases. The CDR3 sequence is CASSVGVLETQYF. The CDR3, as DNA: TGTGCCAGCAGCGTAGGTGTCCTAGAGACCCAGTACTTC.

V is TRBV5-1 and J is TRBJ2-2, with D possibly being TRBD1 (5 bases). The CDR3 runs 15 residues. The germline gives CDR1 SGHRS, CDR2 YFSETQ. The V end was cut by 3 bases, the J end by 3 bases, with 12 bases between. The CDR3 sequence is CASSSTDSHTGELFF. The CDR3 bases are TGCGCCAGCAGCTCTACCGACAGTCACACCGGGGAGCTGTTTTTT.

There are many counts of this clone. This chain connects TRBV19 to TRBJ2-2, with 8 bases lining up with TRBD2. V dropped 4 bases and J dropped 2; count of bases not matched to a gene: 6. The CDR3 contains 16 residues. Germline-derived CDR1 and CDR2 are LNHDA and SQIVND (reference sequence). The chain's CDR3 is CASSRVAGGNTGELFF. The CDR3, as DNA: TGTGCCAGTAGTAGAGTGGCGGGAGGTAACACCGGGGAGCTGTTTTTT.

This clone occurred once. One end of the junction fails to match germline, which may point to a read error. This chain connects TRBV3-1 (or the pseudogene TRBV3-2) to TRBJ2-5; weak D call: TRBD2 (6 bases). This CDR3 comprises 17 residues. Germline values: CDR1 LGHDT, CDR2 YNNKEL (reference sequence). CDR3 amino acids: CASSKAPGLRVREAQYF. The CDR3 region has the DNA TGTGCCAGCAGCAAGGCTCCGGGACTGAGGGTGAGAGAGGCCCAGTACTTC.

The chain recombines TRBV6-2 or TRBV6-3 with TRBJ1-5; no clear D. The CDR3 spans 13 residues. CDR1 MNHEY and CDR2 SVGEGT come from the germline V gene. Trimming stripped 4 bases from V and 1 base from J, with 5 bases between. The CDR3 is CASSSLSNQPQHF. The CDR3 region has the DNA TGTGCCAGCAGTTCCTTGAGCAATCAGCCCCAGCATTTT.

The chain employs TRBV6-5 and TRBJ1-5; no clear D. V lost 2 bases, J lost 6 bases, and 14 bases lay in between. The germline gives CDR1 MNHEY, CDR2 SVGAGI. This CDR3 is built from 15 residues. The CDR3 region has the DNA TGTGCCAGCAGTTACCGTCTCGGGGTTGGTCAGCCCCAGCATTTT. It is translated as CASSYRLGVGQPQHF.

This chain connects TRBV6-2 or TRBV6-3 to TRBJ1-1; no clear D. From germline, CDR1 is MNHEY and CDR2 SVGEGT. V lost 5 bases to trimming and J lost 4 bases, with 14 bases between them. The CDR3 runs to 14 residues. CDR3 region: CASSTPGFLTEAFF. In DNA, the CDR3 is TGTGCCAGCAGTACTCCAGGATTTCTCACTGAAGCTTTCTTT.

As concerns this clone: Mismatch with germline at one junction end may stem from a read error. The rearrangement uses TRBV7-7 and TRBJ2-2; 8 bases align to TRBD1. This CDR3 is 15 amino acids long. CDR1 and CDR2 (germline): SSHAT, FNYEAQ (reference sequence). As DNA, the CDR3 is TGTGCTAGCAGCTTAGGACAGGGGAACACCGGGGAGCTGTTTTTT. Amino acids: CASSLGQGNTGELFF.

The chain is built from TRBV5-1 and TRBJ1-1, with D possibly being TRBD1 (6 bases). The CDR3 is 16 residues long. Germline CDR1 reads SGHRS; CDR2 reads YFSETQ. With 0 bases removed from V and 2 bases from J, the gap between germline ends came to 14 bases. CDR3 amino acids: CASSLVIGQFNTEAFF. CDR3 sequence (DNA): TGCGCCAGCAGCTTGGTCATCGGACAGTTCAACACTGAAGCTTTCTTT.

The rearrangement links TRBV18 to TRBJ1-1, with D maybe TRBD1 (6 bases). Per the germline V gene, CDR1 is KGHSH and CDR2 is LQKENI. The V gene lost 2 bases and the J gene lost 1 base, with 11 bases spanning the gap. The CDR3 is 15 amino acids. DNA for the CDR3: TGTGCCAGCTCACCAAACAGGGCGAGGAACACTGAAGCTTTCTTT. Translating gives CASSPNRARNTEAFF.